The 4 T cell receptor beta chains in this list originate from one sample, sequenced in a study of PD-L1 blockade in urothelial cancer. The time point is: pretreatment peripheral blood. Assay used: immunoSEQ multiplex PCR; TCRdb lists only in-frame clones, some missing. The sample records some 90,000 clones, 89% being singletons. The sequencing used PBMCs, collected around atezolizumab (anti-PD-L1) treatment. These receptors originate from an elderly woman with urothelial cancer.

This sequence joins TRBV7-9 and TRBJ2-5; D perhaps matches TRBD1 (6 bases). CDR3 length: 16 amino acids. V lost 5 bases to trimming and J lost 5 bases, with 21 bases between them. Germline lookup yields CDR1 SEHNR and CDR2 FQNEAQ (reference sequence). This CDR3 is CASSPMTGLARETQYF. As DNA, the CDR3 is TGTGCCAGCAGCCCGATGACAGGACTTGCCCGGGAGACCCAGTACTTC.

The chain combines TRBV6-5 with TRBJ1-2; TRBD1 aligns across 7 bases. Trimming removed 7 bases from V and 3 bases from J; junction bases left unmatched: 8. The CDR3 extends over 14 amino acids. The germline V gene encodes CDR1 MNHEY and CDR2 SVGAGI. CDR3 in amino acids: CASTERGGDYGYTF. In nucleotides, the CDR3 is TGTGCCAGCACCGAGAGAGGGGGCGACTATGGCTACACCTTC.

The CDR3 loop reads CASSSMLGRDSGEKLFF. Written as DNA, the CDR3 is TGTGCCAGCAGCTCAATGCTGGGTCGGGACAGCGGGGAAAAACTGTTTTTT. The chain couples TRBV7-9 to TRBJ1-4; 7 bases agree with TRBD1. V shed 4 bases and J 8 bases; nucleotides not matched to a gene: 16. This CDR3 is 17 amino acids long. Germline V CDR1 and CDR2: SEHNR, FQNEAQ (reference sequence).

This rearrangement joins TRBV19 to TRBJ2-1; TRBD2 matches 12 bases. V shed 5 bases and J 7 bases; nucleotides not matched to a gene: 6. CDR1 is LNHDA, CDR2 SQIVND, per germline (reference sequence). The CDR3 covers 15 residues. The CDR3 region is CASSLAGGETNEQFF. The CDR3 nucleotides are TGTGCCAGTAGTCTAGCGGGAGGGGAAACAAATGAGCAGTTCTTC.